The 4 T cell receptor beta chains in this list originate from one sample, sequenced in a study of PD-1 blockade in classical Hodgkin lymphoma (dated by TCRdb to 2018 to 2021). The library relied on the immunoSEQ multiplex PCR assay. TCRdb carries this immuneACCESS record with in-frame sequences only. Its versions omit some clonotypes, under half of them owing to an unresolved V gene in the studies checked, with the rest unexplained. The sample contains about 14,000 clones, around 76% of them found a single time. About 4.4% of the sample belongs to the ten largest clones. The time point tag for this specimen amounts to: cycle 1 day 1 (C1D1), immediately before nivolumab initiation. Every trial patient had relapsed following autologous stem cell transplantation, and prior brentuximab vedotin exposure was what differed among cohorts A, B and C. Sequences were derived from peripheral blood mononuclear cells (PBMCs), sampled at baseline. These receptor sequences come from a human donor with classical Hodgkin lymphoma.

The chain couples TRBV5-1 to TRBJ1-1; 8 nucleotides align to TRBD1. From germline, CDR1 is SGHRS and CDR2 YFSETQ. The CDR3 extends over 18 amino acids. V lost 0 bases to trimming and J lost 4 bases; unmatched junction nucleotides: 14. CDR3 sequence reads: CASSLARTGREDGTEAFF. Here the CDR3 DNA reads TGCGCCAGCAGCTTGGCGAGGACAGGGCGGGAGGACGGCACTGAAGCTTTCTTT.

The chain uses TRBV6-4 and TRBJ1-1, with D possibly TRBD1 on 5 matching bases. Germline values: CDR1 MRHNA, CDR2 SNTAGT. V lost 0 bases and J lost 4, with 15 bases in between. The CDR3 loop spans 16 amino acids. Written as DNA, the CDR3 is TGTGCCAGCAGTGACTCAAGGGCAGGGAGGAGCACTGAAGCTTTCTTT. Translated: CASSDSRAGRSTEAFF.

This clone has only a few counts. V gene TRBV9 combines with J gene TRBJ1-2; D ambiguous. The CDR3 runs to 15 residues. Germline CDR1 is SGDLS and CDR2 is YYNGEE. The germline V and J ends were trimmed by 2 bases and 14 bases, with 25 bases remaining between them. CDR3 sequence: CASSVSREPRGGDTF. The CDR3 bases are TGTGCCAGCAGCGTGAGCCGGGAGCCCCGGGGTGGGGATACCTTC.

This sequence joins TRBV6-1 and TRBJ1-2; D remains unclear. Germline values: CDR1 MNHNS, CDR2 SASEGT. This CDR3 is 11 amino acids long. Trimming took off 4 bases at V and 4 bases at J, with 4 bases between the two ends. The CDR3 DNA reads TGTGCCAGCAGTGCCAGCTATGGCTACACCTTC. Protein sequence: CASSASYGYTF.